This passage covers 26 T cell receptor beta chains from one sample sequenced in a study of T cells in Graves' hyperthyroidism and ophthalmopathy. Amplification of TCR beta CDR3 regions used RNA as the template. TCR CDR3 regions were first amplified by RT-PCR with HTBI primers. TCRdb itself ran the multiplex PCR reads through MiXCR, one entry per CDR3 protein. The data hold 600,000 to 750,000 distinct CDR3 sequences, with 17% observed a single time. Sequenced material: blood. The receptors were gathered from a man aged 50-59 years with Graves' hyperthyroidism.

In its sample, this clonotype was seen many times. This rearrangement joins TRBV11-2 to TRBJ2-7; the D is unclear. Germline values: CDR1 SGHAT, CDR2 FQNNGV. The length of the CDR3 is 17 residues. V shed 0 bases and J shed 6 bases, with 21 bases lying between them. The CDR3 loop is CASSLDFLATPLREQYF. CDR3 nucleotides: TGTGCCAGCAGCTTAGATTTTCTGGCGACCCCCTTGCGCGAGCAGTACTTC. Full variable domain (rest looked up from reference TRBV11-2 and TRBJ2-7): EAGVAQSPRYKIIEKRQSVAFWCNPISGHATLYWYQQILGQGPKLLIQFQNNGVVDDSQLPKDRFSAERLKGVDSTLKIQPAKLEDSAVYLCASSLDFLATPLREQYFGPGTRLTVT.

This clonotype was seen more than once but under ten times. The CDR3 DNA reads TGCAGCGGAAGGGATTACAATGAGCAGTTCTTC. Amino acid sequence: CSGRDYNEQFF. V gene TRBV29-1 combines with J gene TRBJ2-1, with D uncertain. Trimming cost V 7 bases and J 4 bases, with 8 bases left between them. Germline values: CDR1 SQVTM, CDR2 ANQGSEA. The CDR3 sequence is 11 residues long.

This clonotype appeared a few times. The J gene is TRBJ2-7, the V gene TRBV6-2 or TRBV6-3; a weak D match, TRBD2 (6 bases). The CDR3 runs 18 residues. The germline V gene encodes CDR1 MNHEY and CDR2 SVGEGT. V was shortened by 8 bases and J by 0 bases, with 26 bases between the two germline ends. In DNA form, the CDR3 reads TGTGCCAGCCAGGGATCCCTTTTAGGCGGGATCTTCTCCTACGAGCAGTACTTC. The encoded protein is CASQGSLLGGIFSYEQYF.

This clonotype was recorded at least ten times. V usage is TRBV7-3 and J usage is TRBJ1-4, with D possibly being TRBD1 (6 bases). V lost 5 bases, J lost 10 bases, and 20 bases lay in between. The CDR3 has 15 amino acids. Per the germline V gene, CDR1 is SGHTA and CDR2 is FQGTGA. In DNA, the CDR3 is TGTGCCAGCAGCCCCCAGGGGCAGGGGAACCGAAAACTGTTTTTT. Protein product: CASSPQGQGNRKLFF.

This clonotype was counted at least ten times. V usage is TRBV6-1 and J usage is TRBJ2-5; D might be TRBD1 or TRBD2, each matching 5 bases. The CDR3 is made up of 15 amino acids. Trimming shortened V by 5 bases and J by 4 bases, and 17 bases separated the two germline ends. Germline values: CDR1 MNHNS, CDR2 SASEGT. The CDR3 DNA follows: TGTGCCAGCAGTACCCGGGACCTCTTTCCAGAGACCCAGTACTTC. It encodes CASSTRDLFPETQYF.

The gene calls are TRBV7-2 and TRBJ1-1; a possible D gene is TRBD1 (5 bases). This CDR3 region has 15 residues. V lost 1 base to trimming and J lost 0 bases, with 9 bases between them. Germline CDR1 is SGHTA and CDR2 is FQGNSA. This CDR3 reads CASSLVWTLNTEAFF. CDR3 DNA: TGTGCCAGCAGCTTAGTTTGGACACTGAACACTGAAGCTTTCTTT.

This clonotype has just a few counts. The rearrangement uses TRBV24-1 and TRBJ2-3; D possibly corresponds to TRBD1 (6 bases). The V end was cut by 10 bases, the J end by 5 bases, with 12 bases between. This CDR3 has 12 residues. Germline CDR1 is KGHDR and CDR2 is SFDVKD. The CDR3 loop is CATGAGEDTQYF. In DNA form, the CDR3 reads TGTGCCACGGGGGCGGGTGAAGATACGCAGTATTTT.

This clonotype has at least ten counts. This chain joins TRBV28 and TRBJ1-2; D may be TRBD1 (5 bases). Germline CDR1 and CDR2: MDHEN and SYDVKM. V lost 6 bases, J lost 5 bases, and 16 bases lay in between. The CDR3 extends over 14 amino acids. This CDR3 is CASRSPQGRYGYTF. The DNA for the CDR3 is TGTGCCAGCAGGTCCCCCCAGGGAAGATATGGCTACACCTTC.

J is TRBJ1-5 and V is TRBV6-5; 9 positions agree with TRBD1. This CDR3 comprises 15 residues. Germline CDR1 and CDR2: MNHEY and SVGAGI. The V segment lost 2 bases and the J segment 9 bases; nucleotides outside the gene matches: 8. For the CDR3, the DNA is TGTGCCAGCAGTTACGGGGGACAGGGCTTAGGGCCCCAGCATTTT. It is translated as CASSYGGQGLGPQHF.

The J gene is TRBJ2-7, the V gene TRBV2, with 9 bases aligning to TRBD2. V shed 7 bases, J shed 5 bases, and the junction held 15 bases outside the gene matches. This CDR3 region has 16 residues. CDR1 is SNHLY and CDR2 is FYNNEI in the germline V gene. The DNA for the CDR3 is TGTGCCAGCATTATACCTAGCGGGATGGGAAGGAACGAGCAGTACTTC. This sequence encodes CASIIPSGMGRNEQYF.

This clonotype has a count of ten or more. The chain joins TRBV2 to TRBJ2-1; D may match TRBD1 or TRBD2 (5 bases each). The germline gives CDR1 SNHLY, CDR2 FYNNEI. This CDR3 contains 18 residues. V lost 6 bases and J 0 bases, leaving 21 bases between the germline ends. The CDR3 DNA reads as TGTGCCAGCAGCCGAACATCCGGGACGTTGAGCTCCTACAATGAGCAGTTCTTC. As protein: CASSRTSGTLSSYNEQFF.

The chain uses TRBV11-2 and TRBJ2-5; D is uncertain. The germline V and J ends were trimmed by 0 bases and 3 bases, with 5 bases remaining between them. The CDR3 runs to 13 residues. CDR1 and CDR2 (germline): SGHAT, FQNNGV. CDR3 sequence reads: CASSLESEETQYF. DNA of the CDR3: TGTGCCAGCAGCTTAGAGAGCGAAGAGACCCAGTACTTC.

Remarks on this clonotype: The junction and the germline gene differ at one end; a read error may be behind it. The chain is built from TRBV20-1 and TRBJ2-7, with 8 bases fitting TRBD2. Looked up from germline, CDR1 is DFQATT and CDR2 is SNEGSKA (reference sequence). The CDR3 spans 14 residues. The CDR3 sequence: CSARVVTSGYEQYF. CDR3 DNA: TGTAGTGCTAGAGTGGTTACTAGCGGCTACGAGCAGTACTTC.

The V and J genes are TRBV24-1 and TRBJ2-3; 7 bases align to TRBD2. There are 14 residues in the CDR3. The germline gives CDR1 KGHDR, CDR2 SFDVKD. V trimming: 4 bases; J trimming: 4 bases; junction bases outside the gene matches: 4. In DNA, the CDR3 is TGTGCCACCAGTGACCGAAGCGGGGCAGATACGCAGTATTTT. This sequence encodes CATSDRSGADTQYF.

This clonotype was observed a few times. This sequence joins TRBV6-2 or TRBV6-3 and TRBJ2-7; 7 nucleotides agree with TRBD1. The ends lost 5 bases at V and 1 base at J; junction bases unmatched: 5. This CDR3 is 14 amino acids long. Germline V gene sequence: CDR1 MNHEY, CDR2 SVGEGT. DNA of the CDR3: TGTGCCAGCAGTACGGCAGGGGGTTCCTACGAGCAGTACTTC. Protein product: CASSTAGGSYEQYF.

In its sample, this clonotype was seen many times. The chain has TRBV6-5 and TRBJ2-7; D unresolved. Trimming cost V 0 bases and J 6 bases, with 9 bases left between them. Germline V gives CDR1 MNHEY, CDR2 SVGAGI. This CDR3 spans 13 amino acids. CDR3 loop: CASSYSRQTEQYF. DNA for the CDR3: TGTGCCAGCAGTTACTCGAGGCAGACCGAGCAGTACTTC.

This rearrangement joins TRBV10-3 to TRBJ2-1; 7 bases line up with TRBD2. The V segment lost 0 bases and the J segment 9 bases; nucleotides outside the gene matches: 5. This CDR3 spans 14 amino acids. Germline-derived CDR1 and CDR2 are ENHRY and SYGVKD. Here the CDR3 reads CAISESGLEGEQFF. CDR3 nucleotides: TGTGCCATCAGTGAGTCCGGACTAGAAGGTGAGCAGTTCTTC.

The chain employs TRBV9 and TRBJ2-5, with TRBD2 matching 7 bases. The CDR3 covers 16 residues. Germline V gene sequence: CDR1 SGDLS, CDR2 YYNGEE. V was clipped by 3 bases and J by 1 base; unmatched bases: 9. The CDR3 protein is CASSAGTTGFQETQYF. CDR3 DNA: TGTGCCAGCAGCGCTGGGACTACTGGGTTCCAAGAGACCCAGTACTTC.

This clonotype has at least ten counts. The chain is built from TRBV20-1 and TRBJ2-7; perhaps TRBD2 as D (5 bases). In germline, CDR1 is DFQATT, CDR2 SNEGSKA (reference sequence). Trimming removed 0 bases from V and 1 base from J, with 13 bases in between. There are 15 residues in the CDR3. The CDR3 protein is CSARDRPGNSYEQYF. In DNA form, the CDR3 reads TGCAGTGCTAGAGATCGACCCGGGAATTCCTACGAGCAGTACTTC.

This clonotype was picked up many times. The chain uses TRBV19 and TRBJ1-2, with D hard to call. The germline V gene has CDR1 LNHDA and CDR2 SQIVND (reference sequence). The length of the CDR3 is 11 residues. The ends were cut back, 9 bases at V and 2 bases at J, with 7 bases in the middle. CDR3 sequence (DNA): TGTGCCAGCAGCCACAACTATGGCTACACCTTC. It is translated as CASSHNYGYTF.

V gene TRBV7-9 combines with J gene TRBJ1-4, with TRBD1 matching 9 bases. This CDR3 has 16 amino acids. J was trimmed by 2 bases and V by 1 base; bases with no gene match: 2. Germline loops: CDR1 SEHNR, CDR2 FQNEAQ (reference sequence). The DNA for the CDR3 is TGTGCCAGCAGCTTAGACAGGGGGCACACTAATGAAAAACTGTTTTTT. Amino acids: CASSLDRGHTNEKLFF.

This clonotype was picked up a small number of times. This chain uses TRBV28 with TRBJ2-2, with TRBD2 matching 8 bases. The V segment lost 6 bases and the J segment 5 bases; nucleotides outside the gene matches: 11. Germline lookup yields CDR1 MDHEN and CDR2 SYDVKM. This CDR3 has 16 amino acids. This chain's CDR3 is CASSLRLGGGTGELFF. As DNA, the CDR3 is TGTGCCAGCAGCCTCAGACTAGGCGGGGGGACCGGGGAGCTGTTTTTT.

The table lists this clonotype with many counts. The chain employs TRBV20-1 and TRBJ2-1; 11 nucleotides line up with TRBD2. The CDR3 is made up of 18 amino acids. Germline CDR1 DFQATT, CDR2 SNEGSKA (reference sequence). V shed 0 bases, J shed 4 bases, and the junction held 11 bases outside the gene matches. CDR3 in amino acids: CSARDRLAGTTTYNEQFF. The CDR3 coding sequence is TGCAGTGCTAGAGATAGACTAGCGGGGACGACCACTTACAATGAGCAGTTCTTC.

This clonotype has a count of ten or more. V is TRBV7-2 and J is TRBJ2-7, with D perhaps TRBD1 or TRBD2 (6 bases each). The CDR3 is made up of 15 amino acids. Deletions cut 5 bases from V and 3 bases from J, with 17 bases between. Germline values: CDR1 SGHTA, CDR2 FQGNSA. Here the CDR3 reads CASSPYRGAGYEQYF. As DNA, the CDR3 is TGTGCCAGCAGCCCCTATAGGGGGGCTGGCTACGAGCAGTACTTC.

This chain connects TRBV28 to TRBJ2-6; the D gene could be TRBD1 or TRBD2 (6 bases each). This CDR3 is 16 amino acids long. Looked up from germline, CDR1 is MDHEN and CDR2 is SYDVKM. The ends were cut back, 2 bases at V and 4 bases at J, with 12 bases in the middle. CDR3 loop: CASSLIGGGGANVLTF. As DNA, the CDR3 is TGTGCCAGCAGTTTAATAGGGGGAGGAGGGGCCAACGTCCTGACTTTC.

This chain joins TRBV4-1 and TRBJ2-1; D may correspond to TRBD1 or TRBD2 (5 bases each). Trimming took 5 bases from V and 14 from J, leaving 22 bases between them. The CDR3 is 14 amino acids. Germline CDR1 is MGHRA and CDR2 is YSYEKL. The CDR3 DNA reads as TGCGCCAGCAGCGAGGGTGGGGCTTTGAACCCCAAGTTCTTC. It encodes CASSEGGALNPKFF.